The 20 T cell receptor beta chains reported below all come from one sample, sequenced in a study of control samples from healthy donors and cancer patients. Measured with immunoSEQ multiplex PCR; TCRdb has only the in-frame clones, and not every one. Among 150,000 to 200,000 clones listed, around nine tenths were seen once. The sample comprised blood. These receptors were collected from a man aged 18 to 29 in good health.

CDR3 DNA sequence: TGTGCCAGCAGCTTAGGAAGTGGGTCTGAGCAGTACTTC. Translation: CASSLGSGSEQYF. The chain uses TRBV7-9 and TRBJ2-7; D unresolved. This CDR3 region has 13 residues. Germline lookup yields CDR1 SEHNR and CDR2 FQNEAQ (reference sequence). The V and J ends lost 1 base and 7 bases respectively, with 11 bases between them.

This clone was found a few times. This rearrangement joins TRBV4-2 to TRBJ1-4, with D perhaps matching TRBD1 (6 bases). The V gene lost 0 bases and the J gene lost 6 bases, with 17 bases spanning the gap. CDR1 is LGHNA, CDR2 YNFKEQ, per germline. CDR3 length: 17 amino acids. This CDR3 is CASSQDSWGPKDEKLFF. Written as DNA, the CDR3 is TGTGCCAGCAGCCAAGATTCGTGGGGGCCAAAAGATGAAAAACTGTTTTTT.

V and J are TRBV7-2 and TRBJ1-6; possibly TRBD1 for D (6 bases). V lost 2 bases and J 7 bases, leaving 12 bases between the germline ends. Germline lookup yields CDR1 SGHTA and CDR2 FQGNSA. The CDR3 totals 15 residues. The CDR3 is CASSLSGHRNSPLHF. The CDR3 DNA is TGTGCCAGCAGCTTATCGGGACACAGAAATTCACCCCTCCACTTT. Variable domain in full (rest from reference TRBV7-2 and TRBJ1-6): GAGVSQSPSNKVTEKGKDVELRCDPISGHTALYWYRQSLGQGLEFLIYFQGNSAPDKSGLPSDRFSAERTGGSVSTLTIQRTQQEDSAVYLCASSLSGHRNSPLHFGNGTRLTVT.

The chain carries TRBV2 and TRBJ2-3, with TRBD2 matching 9 bases. Germline values: CDR1 SNHLY, CDR2 FYNNEI. The CDR3 sequence is 15 residues long. J gave up 2 bases and V 6 bases, and 6 bases lay outside the gene matches. The DNA of the CDR3 is TGTGCCAGCAGATCGACTAGCGGCCCCACAGATACGCAGTATTTT. Encoded protein: CASRSTSGPTDTQYF. The entire variable domain, with the rest obtained from reference TRBV2 and TRBJ2-3, is as follows: EPEVTQTPSHQVTQMGQEVILRCVPISNHLYFYWYRQILGQKVEFLVSFYNNEISEKSEIFDDQFSVERPDGSNFTLKIRSTKLEDSAMYFCASRSTSGPTDTQYFGPGTRLTVL.

CDR3 loop: CASRPTGGMDTGELFF. In nucleotides, the CDR3 is TGTGCCAGCAGACCCACAGGGGGTATGGACACCGGGGAGCTGTTTTTT. The gene calls are TRBV27 and TRBJ2-2; 8 bases agree with TRBD1. The CDR3 contains 16 residues. Germline-derived CDR1 and CDR2 are MNHEY and SMNVEV (reference sequence). V lost 6 bases to trimming and J lost 3 bases; unmatched junction nucleotides: 9.

The rearrangement uses TRBV19 and TRBJ2-6, with D perhaps TRBD1 or TRBD2 (5 bases each). Trimming pared 7 bases from V and 2 bases from J, leaving 9 bases between. This CDR3 contains 14 residues. CDR1 LNHDA and CDR2 SQIVND come from the germline V gene (reference sequence). DNA for the CDR3: TGTGCCAGTAACCGAGGGGCTGGGGCCAACGTCCTGACTTTC. Its protein product is CASNRGAGANVLTF.

The genes are TRBV11-1 and TRBJ1-6, with D unresolved. The CDR3 covers 16 residues. V was clipped by 6 bases and J by 5 bases, with 17 bases between them. Per the germline V gene, CDR1 is SGHAT and CDR2 is FQDESV (reference sequence). The CDR3 reads CASSLTARRNNSPLHF. Written as DNA, the CDR3 is TGTGCCAGCAGTTTGACGGCGAGAAGGAATAATTCACCCCTCCACTTT.

The V gene is TRBV6-1, the J gene TRBJ1-6; D may be TRBD1 (5 bases). This CDR3 has 13 amino acids. Between the trimmed V and J ends, which lost 3 bases and 9 bases, there was a span of 9 bases. Germline V gene sequence: CDR1 MNHNS, CDR2 SASEGT. This CDR3 reads CASSERGGSPLHF. The CDR3, as DNA: TGTGCCAGCAGTGAGAGGGGTGGTTCACCCCTCCACTTT.

This clone was seen once. V and J are TRBV7-3 and TRBJ2-3, with D perhaps matching TRBD2 (5 bases). Germline V gene sequence: CDR1 SGHTA, CDR2 FQGTGA. There are 17 residues in the CDR3. Trimming removed 5 bases from V and 2 bases from J, with 20 bases in between. DNA for the CDR3: TGTGCCAGCAGCACCGCGGGTGGTGACCCAGCCACAGATACGCAGTATTTT. Translating gives CASSTAGGDPATDTQYF.

This chain joins TRBV4-1 and TRBJ1-3; D unclear. The CDR3 runs to 16 residues. Trimming left V 1 base short and J 2 bases short, with 12 bases between. In germline, CDR1 is MGHRA, CDR2 YSYEKL. CDR3 region: CASSQVLAEAGNTIYF. CDR3 nucleotides: TGCGCCAGCAGCCAAGTTTTGGCGGAGGCTGGAAACACCATATATTTT.

V and J are TRBV4-2 and TRBJ1-1, with TRBD1 matching over 8 bases. With V trimmed by 4 bases and J by 1 base, 8 bases remained unmatched. This CDR3 comprises 16 residues. The germline V gene encodes CDR1 LGHNA and CDR2 YNFKEQ. DNA of the CDR3: TGTGCCAGCAGCCCAGGGGGCGGGGGGGAGAACACTGAAGCTTTCTTT. It codes for CASSPGGGGENTEAFF.

The chain employs TRBV30 and TRBJ2-6, with 11 positions matching TRBD2. The J segment lost 0 bases and the V segment lost 5 bases, leaving 6 bases of the junction unmatched. This CDR3 contains 17 residues. Germline loops: CDR1 GTSNPN, CDR2 SVGIG (reference sequence). CDR3 loop: CAWVSGGAYSGANVLTF. The CDR3 coding sequence is TGTGCCTGGGTTAGCGGGGGGGCCTACTCTGGGGCCAACGTCCTGACTTTC.

The chain carries TRBV18 and TRBJ2-5; D not certain. The V gene's germline CDR1 is KGHSH and CDR2 LQKENI. This CDR3 has 15 amino acids. Trimming took off 2 bases at V and 5 bases at J, with 15 bases between the two ends. CDR3 protein: CASSPEIGDRETQYF. As DNA, the CDR3 is TGTGCCAGCTCACCAGAAATAGGAGATCGGGAGACCCAGTACTTC.

The chain recombines TRBV4-2 with TRBJ1-6; 9 bases are a match to TRBD1. Germline V lookup: CDR1 LGHNA, CDR2 YNFKEQ. The CDR3 extends over 16 amino acids. After removal of 0 bases from V and 10 bases from J, the junction contained 7 bases not matched to a gene. CDR3 sequence (DNA): TGTGCCAGCAGCCAAGAAGGGGGACAGGGTTGGTCACCCCTCCACTTT. Translation gives CASSQEGGQGWSPLHF.

The chain links TRBV6-4 to TRBJ1-5, with D perhaps TRBD1 (5 bases). Germline loops: CDR1 MRHNA, CDR2 SNTAGT. Trimming removed 3 bases from V and 7 bases from J, with 13 bases in between. The CDR3 contains 14 residues. As DNA, the CDR3 is TGTGCCAGCAGTGATTCTCCGGGGGACCAGCCCCAGCATTTT. It yields the protein CASSDSPGDQPQHF.

The chain joins TRBV6-5 to TRBJ1-6; D is possibly TRBD1 (6 bases). Trimming took 5 bases from V and 5 from J, leaving 7 bases between them. The CDR3 loop spans 13 amino acids. Per germline, CDR1 MNHEY and CDR2 SVGAGI. The CDR3 DNA is TGTGCCAGCAGTCGACAGGATAATTCACCCCTCCACTTT. Encoded protein: CASSRQDNSPLHF.

This sequence joins TRBV5-5 and TRBJ1-2; D remains unclear. V lost 4 bases and J lost 4, with 20 bases in between. The CDR3 length is 16 residues. CDR1 is SGHKS, CDR2 YYEKEE, per germline (reference sequence). CDR3 loop: CASSHPASPDGYGYTF. CDR3 sequence (DNA): TGTGCCAGCAGCCATCCCGCAAGCCCAGACGGCTATGGCTACACCTTC.

In this sample, this clone turned up a few times. The chain recombines TRBV6-4 with TRBJ2-3, with D unclear. CDR1 and CDR2 (germline): MRHNA, SNTAGT. The CDR3 runs to 10 residues. V was cut by 6 bases and J by 14 bases, with 12 bases left in between. For the CDR3, the DNA is TGTGCCAGCAGGGATTACCGGCGGTATTTT. Residues: CASRDYRRYF.

The J gene is TRBJ1-4, the V gene TRBV30, with D tentatively TRBD1 (6 bases). CDR3 length equals 17 residues. V was pared by 5 bases and J by 0 bases, with 19 bases between. Germline V gene sequence: CDR1 GTSNPN, CDR2 SVGIG (reference sequence). The CDR3 is CAWRPGGAPATNEKLFF. The CDR3 DNA reads as TGTGCCTGGCGACCCGGGGGGGCCCCCGCAACTAATGAAAAACTGTTTTTT.

V is TRBV16 and J is TRBJ1-2; the D is unclear. The ends were cut back, 5 bases at V and 6 bases at J, with 19 bases in the middle. This CDR3 is 15 amino acids long. Germline assignment: CDR1 KGHSY and CDR2 FQNENV. This CDR3 reads CASSKGALLTDGYTF. CDR3 nucleotides: TGTGCCAGCAGCAAGGGAGCTCTGCTTACGGATGGCTACACCTTC.